Below are 8 T cell receptor beta chains sequenced from a single sample in a study of T-cell reconstitution after alpha-beta-depleted transplantation in children. TCRbeta library construction was performed incorporating unique molecular identifiers. MiXCR, run by TCRdb on the PCR reads, gives a single entry per CDR3 protein. The data show hundreds of thousands of distinct CDR3 sequences, roughly 16% seen once. The sequenced sample was PBMCs, mostly from graft donor cells, obtained 360 days after TCRalphabeta/CD19-depleted stem cell transplant. The source of these receptors is a male patient aged 2 to 9 who had a stem cell transplant for acute lymphoblastic leukemia, so the T cells may come from the graft donor.

The V gene is TRBV18, the J gene TRBJ1-3; D remains unclear. V lost 1 base and J 2 bases, leaving 15 bases between the germline ends. Germline-derived CDR1 and CDR2 are KGHSH and LQKENI. This CDR3 contains 17 residues. In DNA, the CDR3 is TGTGCCAGCTCACCACTTAGGACGAGGGCCCCTGGAAACACCATATATTTT. Translated: CASSPLRTRAPGNTIYF.

This chain joins TRBV4-3 and TRBJ1-4; D remains ambiguous. Germline CDR1 LGHNA, CDR2 YSLEER. Trimming left V 5 bases short and J 7 bases short, with 8 bases between. CDR3 length: 12 amino acids. The CDR3 reads CASSKVSEKLFF. For the CDR3, the DNA is TGCGCCAGCAGCAAGGTCTCTGAAAAACTGTTTTTT.

The chain recombines TRBV10-3 with TRBJ2-7; 7 bases are a match to TRBD1. Germline trimming cut 4 bases from V and 3 bases from J; bases unmatched to any gene: 6. Germline V gene data show CDR1 as ENHRY and CDR2 as SYGVKD. There are 14 residues in the CDR3. The CDR3 DNA reads as TGTGCCATCAGTGGAGGGGACAGATTCTACGAGCAGTACTTC. Amino acid sequence: CAISGGDRFYEQYF.

This clonotype was counted between two and nine times. The chain recombines TRBV12-3 or TRBV12-4 with TRBJ2-5; 7 bases agree with TRBD2. The V and J ends lost 3 bases and 3 bases, in that order; junction bases with no gene match: 13. CDR3 size: 17 residues. CDR3 residues: CASSFSFGGGGKETQYF. CDR3 coding DNA: TGTGCCAGCAGTTTCTCTTTCGGTGGGGGGGGAAAAGAGACCCAGTACTTC.

This clonotype was seen ten or more times. CDR3 nucleotides: TGTGCCAGCAGCCCGAACACCGGGGAGCTGTTTTTT. Protein sequence: CASSPNTGELFF. V and J are TRBV12-3 or TRBV12-4 and TRBJ2-2; no definite D call. Trimming took off 6 bases at V and 0 bases at J, with 2 bases between the two ends. This CDR3 has 12 amino acids.

A few counts support this clonotype. V usage is TRBV12-3 or TRBV12-4 and J usage is TRBJ2-5; D remains unclear. The CDR3 has 12 amino acids. The V end was cut by 6 bases, the J end by 7 bases, with 12 bases between. Written as DNA, the CDR3 is TGTGCCAGCAGCCCTGGGGTAGGGACCCAGTACTTC. It is translated as CASSPGVGTQYF.

The table lists this clonotype with a few counts. This chain links TRBV5-1 with TRBJ2-5; TRBD2 matches 7 bases. V gave up 1 base and J gave up 6 bases; unmatched junction bases: 18. This CDR3 has 18 residues. Germline V gives CDR1 SGHRS, CDR2 YFSETQ. As DNA, the CDR3 is TGCGCCAGCAGCTTGCCAAAAGGCGGGAGCCCGGGGTGGAAGACCCAGTACTTC. Amino acid sequence: CASSLPKGGSPGWKTQYF.

The sample holds a few counts of this clonotype. This chain connects TRBV11-1 to TRBJ2-1; D is perhaps TRBD1 (5 bases). V was trimmed by 5 bases and J by 0 bases, leaving 20 bases between them. The CDR3 consists of 18 residues. From germline, CDR1 is SGHAT and CDR2 FQDESV (reference sequence). CDR3 sequence reads: CASSPPIARQFSYNEQFF. DNA for the CDR3: TGTGCCAGCAGCCCCCCCATAGCCCGACAGTTCTCCTACAATGAGCAGTTCTTC.